A selection of T cell receptor beta chains follows, all from one sample in a study of OX40 agonist ivuxolimab in advanced cancers. TCRdb's copy holds only in-frame clones and misses some; the assay was immunoSEQ multiplex PCR. The sample contains tens of thousands of clones, 70% to 90% of which appear only once. This specimen was CD4+ or CD8+ T cells sorted from blood, taken in a trial of the OX40 agonist ivuxolimab. The receptors come from an adult with an advanced solid tumor such as melanoma, head and neck, liver or kidney cancer. Both conserved end residues are part of each CDR3. A D gene is named only where the DNA matches it firmly. The size field is filled for only some rows; it gives once, few, many or a size class.

j_gene	d_gene	v_gene	abundance	CDR3nt	CDR3aa
TRBJ2-3	.	TRBV6-5	.	TGTGCCAGCAGTTATTACAGCACAGATACGCAGTATTTT	CASSYYSTDTQYF
TRBJ1-1	.	TRBV7-9	.	TGTGCCAGCAGCTTAAGTAGGGACATGAACACTGAAGCTTTCTTT	CASSLSRDMNTEAFF
TRBJ1-2	.	TRBV19	few	TGCCCAAGGGCATCCCGACCATGGGGCTACACCTTC	CPRASRPWGYTF
TRBJ2-3	.	TRBV9	.	TGTGCCAGCAGCGGAAGCGATTTCACAGATACGCAGTATTTT	CASSGSDFTDTQYF
TRBJ1-4	.	TRBV7-2	.	TGTGCCAGCAGCGCGGACAGTTTGGGTGAAAAACTGTTTTTT	CASSADSLGEKLFF
TRBJ2-5	TRBD2	TRBV27	.	TGTGCCAGCAGTTTAATGGGGGGGCAAGAGACCCAGTACTTC	CASSLMGGQETQYF
TRBJ2-7	.	TRBV30	.	TGTGCCTGGAGTGTAAGGGGCAGGGGCAGCTCCTACGAGCAGTACTTC	CAWSVRGRGSSYEQYF
TRBJ1-1	TRBD1	TRBV4-1	.	TGCGCCAGCAGCCAAGATCGAACAGGGGGAGTCGGAGCTTTCTTT	CASSQDRTGGVGAFF
TRBJ2-5	.	TRBV5-1	.	TGCGCCAGCAGCTTGGGAACTCCTGAAGAGACCCAGTACTTC	CASSLGTPEETQYF
TRBJ2-6	TRBD1	TRBV13	.	TGTGCCAGCAGCTTAAACATCCCCGGGACAGGGGCTGGGGCCAACGTCCTGACTTTC	CASSLNIPGTGAGANVLTF
TRBJ2-7	.	TRBV4-3	.	TGCGCCAGCAGCCAAGATGTAGGACATCCCTCCTACGAGCAGTACTTC	CASSQDVGHPSYEQYF
TRBJ1-5	.	TRBV30	.	TGTGCCTGGAGTTTCCAGGCAAGCAATCAGCCCCAGCATTTT	CAWSFQASNQPQHF
TRBJ2-1	TRBD2	TRBV5-6	once	TGTGCCAGCAGCTTTGGACTAGGGGTTTACAATGAGCAGTTCTTC	CASSFGLGVYNEQFF
TRBJ1-1	.	TRBV14	.	TGTGCCAGCAGCCCCCAGGGTTTCACTGAAGCTTTCTTT	CASSPQGFTEAFF
TRBJ2-2	.	TRBV9	.	TGTGCCAGCAGCGTATCCTCCCGTGGGTCAGGGAAAGAGAGCACGCGCGCCGGGGAGCTGTTTTTT	CASSVSSRGSGKESTRAGELFF
TRBJ1-2	TRBD1	TRBV9	.	TGTGCCAGCAGCGTAGAACAGGGGCTTGGCTACACCTTC	CASSVEQGLGYTF
TRBJ1-1	.	TRBV30	few	TGTGCCTGGAGCGGGCTTGAAGCTTTCTTT	CAWSGLEAFF
TRBJ1-5	.	TRBV4-3	.	TGCGCCAGCAGCCCTACCCCCGGTGAGCAGCCCCAGCATTTT	CASSPTPGEQPQHF
TRBJ1-3	.	TRBV19	.	TGTGCCAGTAGTATCGATCTGAGCTCTGGAAACACCATATATTTT	CASSIDLSSGNTIYF
TRBJ2-1	.	TRBV9	.	TGTGCCAGCAGTCAAACTAGCCCTTCCTACAATGAGCAGTTCTTC	CASSQTSPSYNEQFF
TRBJ1-2	TRBD1	TRBV28	few	TGTGCCAGCACCCCTCCCGGAGGGGGCGGCACCTTC	CASTPPGGGGTF
TRBJ2-2	TRBD1	TRBV7-9	.	TGTGCCAGCAGCTTAGGGACAGGGAACACCGGGGAGCTGTTTTTT	CASSLGTGNTGELFF
TRBJ2-3	.	TRBV28	few	TGTGCCAGCAGTTCCGGGGGAGATACGCAGTATTTT	CASSSGGDTQYF